These T cell receptor beta chains were read from a single sample in a study of shared clonotypes between healthy human individuals. Sequenced by immunoSEQ multiplex PCR; TCRdb stores in-frame clones only, minus some. The table records about 1.1 million clones, around 78% of them present only once. Source material: memory CD4+ T cells from PBMCs. The receptors were sampled from a man between 18 and 35 years old in good health. Some clones in this sample may be carry-over from other donors' samples. Each CDR3 is given with its conserved first and last residue. The D gene is left open where the match is weak. Clone size is not always given. Where it is, it says once, few, many or a class for expanded clones.

size	V	J	D	CDR3	DNA
-	TRBV30	TRBJ1-3	-	CAWTKQGPNTIYF	TGTGCCTGGACTAAACAGGGTCCGAACACCATATATTTT
-	TRBV27	TRBJ2-5	TRBD2	CASSFLAGAGETQYF	TGTGCCAGCAGTTTCTTAGCGGGAGCGGGAGAGACCCAGTACTTC
few	TRBV28	TRBJ1-1	TRBD1	CASRFAGQGAQKGTEAFF	TGTGCCAGCAGGTTCGCTGGGCAGGGGGCGCAGAAGGGCACTGAAGCTTTCTTT
-	TRBV5-8	TRBJ1-2	TRBD1	CASSSGTGGNYGYTF	TGTGCCAGCAGCTCCGGGACAGGGGGTAACTATGGCTACACCTTC
-	TRBV5-1	TRBJ2-3	TRBD2	CASQTSGNGDTQYF	TGCGCCAGCCAAACTAGCGGGAATGGAGATACGCAGTATTTT
once	TRBV30	TRBJ1-2	-	CAWTQVPFNYGYTF	TGTGCCTGGACACAGGTCCCTTTTAACTATGGCTACACCTTC
once	TRBV27	TRBJ1-3	TRBD1	CASSSTGTGNTIYF	TGTGCCAGCAGCTCGACAGGGACGGGAAACACCATATATTTT
once	TRBV2	TRBJ2-7	-	CASRGTGSSYEQYF	TGTGCCAGCAGGGGCACAGGGAGCTCCTACGAGCAGTACTTC
-	TRBV5-1	TRBJ2-2	TRBD2	CASSLEPSGRTGELFF	TGCGCCAGCAGCTTGGAGCCTAGCGGGAGGACCGGGGAGCTGTTTTTT
-	TRBV2	TRBJ2-3	TRBD1	CASRALQGARTQYF	TGTGCCAGCAGGGCCCTACAGGGGGCGCGTACGCAGTATTTT
-	TRBV5-4	TRBJ2-1	TRBD1	CASSPAPGQHYNEQFF	TGTGCCAGCAGCCCGGCTCCGGGACAGCACTACAATGAGCAGTTCTTC